This TCR beta chain appears in the sequencing data of a study of spatial heterogeneity in lung cancer (dated by TCRdb to 2018 to 2020). About the study as a whole: More beta-chain than alpha-chain transcripts were consistently detected, likely reflecting higher beta-chain transcript abundance. TCR transcript counts in tumor regions correlated strongly with a T cell transcriptional module score from matched bulk RNA-seq. At surgery, both alpha and beta chains were TCR-sequenced in 200 to 250 tumor regions, approximately 64 matched nontumor lung samples and a few dozen PBMC samples. TCR alpha and beta repertoires were quantitatively compared across multiple tumor regions, matched nontumor lung and blood in non-small cell lung cancer. Nonsynonymous mutation counts, determined by whole-exome sequencing of tumor tissue, were related to features of the TCR repertoire. In the raw uncorrected reads, each unique combination of TCR and UMI appeared on average more than ten times. The paper's findings and limits, for the study overall: A correlation was observed between the number of expanded intratumoral alpha and beta TCRs and the tumor nonsynonymous mutation count. TCR-seq was estimated to cover only roughly 7% of tumor T cells for alpha chains and approximately 13% for beta chains. Additional single-cell paired TCR alpha and beta sequencing was considered necessary to confirm, at a functional level, the hypothesis that regional TCRs recognize regional mutations. The count of ubiquitous expanded TCRs correlated with the count of ubiquitous nonsynonymous mutations, and the count of regional expanded TCRs correlated with the count of regional nonsynonymous mutations.

In regard to this clonotype: Which antigen it targets is not known. No qualities accompany the bases; no much larger clone lies one base away.

The library was built by means of 5' RACE. The instrument was a NextSeq 500. To allow correction of PCR and sequencing errors, the TCR library protocol tagged every TCR cDNA molecule with a unique molecular identifier. In the authors' own workflow: TCR identification, UMI-based error correction and CDR3 extraction were all carried out with Decombinator tools. TCRs above a frequency of 2 per 1,000, corresponding to the top 1% of the tumor frequency distribution, were defined as expanded. Expanded tumor TCRs statistically deemed absent (corrected P<0.05) from at least one tumor region were classed as regional, and all other expanded tumor TCRs were classed as ubiquitous. Renyi diversity was calculated using the R vegan package after each repertoire was subsampled 100 times to 5,000 TCRs. CDR3 similarity networks were built from amino acid triplet string-kernel similarity, with CDR3s being connected when pairwise similarity was above 0.82. TCRdb reanalyzed the raw reads on its own, using fastp at Q25 for trimming and MiXCR for clone calling, and kept in-frame beta chains. Under each unique CDR3 protein, matching rows form one entry showing the most common genes and DNA. V and J calls and clone size were set by TCRdb, not the authors. For this sample there are 3,700 or so distinct CDR3 sequences; about an eighth appear just once. The top ten hold more than 7.5% of the sample.

According to the study, the label for this sample's time point signals: sample taken at primary tumor resection. Samples were obtained from 72 patients with early-stage, untreated non-small cell lung cancer from the lung TRACERx cohort. For TCR sequencing, whole RNA was extracted from tumor and nontumor lung tissue, or from cryopreserved PBMC samples, and no cell sorting was done. Only patients with enough RNA available from two or more tumor regions were chosen for TCR sequencing. A lung pathologist reviewed the tumor and adjacent nontumor lung specimens before the specimens were selected. At the junction V is shortened by 1 base and J by 2 bases, with 4 bases in between. In the germline V gene, CDR1 corresponds to LGHNA and CDR2 to YNFKEQ. The CDR3 covers 13 residues, taking in both the cysteine and the phenylalanine. The kept DNA is CDR3 alone, 39 bases in frame from the first base.

This TCR came from a female donor with early-stage non-small cell lung cancer. The sample in question was lung tumor tissue, obtained at surgery. The chain is encoded by TRBV4-2 joined to TRBJ2-3, with the D gene call left open. For the CDR3, the sequence is CASSQANTDTQYF. DNA sequence: TGTGCCAGCAGCCAAGCCAACACAGATACGCAGTATTTT.